This T cell receptor (beta chain) comes out of a study of T cells after posttransplantation cyclophosphamide. The data were produced by immunoSEQ multiplex PCR, yet TCRdb's version contains in-frame clones alone and is incomplete. The sample comprises tens of thousands of clones, 90% to 95% of which are singletons, and approximately 2.7% rests with the top ten. V lost 0 bases and J lost 6, with 10 bases in between. This CDR3 has 14 amino acids. CDR1 and CDR2 (germline): SGHDT, YYEEEE. The study, taken as a whole, reports: Recipient CMV seropositivity and CMV reactivation strongly tracked TRB clonality. Later blood repertoires were often dominated by clones from the donor CD8+ memory compartment. Blood and skin or GI T cell repertoires showed limited TRB overlap.

Remarks on this clone: Its antigen is not identified.

This TCR came from a woman in her 30s in good health and a related stem cell transplant donor. This chain links TRBV5-6 with TRBJ1-5; D is unclear. Specimen: PBMCs. The CDR3 reads CASSLGLESQPQHF. DNA for the CDR3: TGTGCCAGCAGCTTGGGGCTAGAGAGTCAGCCCCAGCATTTT.